This record looks at one T cell receptor beta chain sequence and its context. Profiled with immunoSEQ multiplex PCR; TCRdb holds only in-frame clones, not every one. The repertoire has 90,000 to 100,000 clones, less than 95% of them found once; the top ten carry about 4%. This sample stems from a study of control samples from healthy donors and cancer patients. V was clipped by 3 bases and J by 3 bases; unmatched bases: 4. CDR3 size: 14 residues. Germline V gives CDR1 SGHTA, CDR2 FQGNSA. This sequence originates from a woman aged 18-35 years in good health. V is TRBV7-2 and J is TRBJ2-7, with 8 bases that match TRBD1. Sample: blood. DNA for the CDR3: TGTGCCAGCAGCTTCGGGACAGGTAACTACGAGCAGTACTTC. As protein: CASSFGTGNYEQYF.